This T cell receptor (beta chain) appears in the sequencing data of a study of T cells in Graves' hyperthyroidism and ophthalmopathy. Study-wide points: Among clonotypes expanded in thyroid above 0.001, most were also found in blood.

Amplified TCR beta CDR3 regions came from RNA transcripts. A first-round RT-PCR of the TCR CDR3 used the HTBI primer set. TCRdb redid the calling of the multiplex PCR reads with MiXCR, one entry per CDR3 protein. The table shows hundreds of thousands of distinct CDR3 sequences, with roughly 20% occurring only once. In its sample, this clonotype was seen a few times. The antigen remains unidentified. CDR3 length equals 15 residues. Germline assignment: CDR1 DFQATT and CDR2 SNEGSKA (reference sequence). V was clipped by 4 bases and J by 4 bases; unmatched bases: 8. Material: blood. This chain joins TRBV20-1 and TRBJ2-2; 8 bases match TRBD2. This receptor was taken from a woman aged 50 to 60 with Graves' hyperthyroidism that later progressed to Graves' ophthalmopathy. CDR3: CSATTGRGGTGELFF. The CDR3 region has the DNA TGCAGTGCTACTACCGGGAGGGGTGGCACCGGGGAGCTGTTTTTT.